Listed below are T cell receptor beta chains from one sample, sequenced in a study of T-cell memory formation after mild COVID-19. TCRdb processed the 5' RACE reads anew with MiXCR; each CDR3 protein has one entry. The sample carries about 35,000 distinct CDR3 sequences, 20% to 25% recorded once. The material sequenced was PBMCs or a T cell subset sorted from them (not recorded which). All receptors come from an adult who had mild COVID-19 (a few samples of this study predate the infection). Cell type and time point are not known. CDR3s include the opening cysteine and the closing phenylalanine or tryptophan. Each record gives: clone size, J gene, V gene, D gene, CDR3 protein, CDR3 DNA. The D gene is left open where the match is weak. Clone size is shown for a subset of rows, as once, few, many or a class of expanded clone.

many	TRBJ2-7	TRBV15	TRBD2	CATSRDPSGIVYEQYF	TGTGCCACCAGCAGAGACCCTAGCGGAATCGTCTACGAGCAGTACTTC
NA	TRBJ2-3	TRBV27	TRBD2	CASSSAGPGDTQYF	TGTGCCAGCAGCTCAGCGGGGCCCGGAGATACGCAGTATTTT
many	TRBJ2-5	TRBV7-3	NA	CASSPSETQYF	TGTGCCAGCTCCCCGTCGGAGACCCAGTACTTC
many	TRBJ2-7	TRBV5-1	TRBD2	CASSLVGLDEQYF	TGCGCCAGCAGCTTGGTGGGACTAGACGAGCAGTACTTC
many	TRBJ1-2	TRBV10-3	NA	CAISDRGANYGYTF	TGTGCCATCAGTGACAGGGGTGCGAACTATGGCTACACCTTC
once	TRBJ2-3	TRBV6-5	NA	CASSYSLSLARTDTQYF	TGTGCCAGCAGTTACTCGTTAAGCCTAGCGAGGACAGATACGCAGTATTTT
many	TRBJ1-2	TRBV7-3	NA	CASSSQPDYGYTF	TGTGCCAGCAGCTCCCAGCCAGACTATGGCTACACCTTC
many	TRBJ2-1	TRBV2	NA	CASSDRSSYNEQFF	TGTGCCAGCAGTGACAGGAGCTCCTACAATGAGCAGTTCTTC
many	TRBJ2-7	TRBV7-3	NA	CASYPSEDEQYF	TGTGCCAGCTACCCCTCAGAGGACGAGCAGTACTTC
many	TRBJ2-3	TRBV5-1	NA	CASSLEATDTQYF	TGCGCCAGCAGCTTGGAGGCGACAGATACGCAGTATTTT
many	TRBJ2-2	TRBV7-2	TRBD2	CASSASSGTNTGELFF	TGTGCCAGCAGCGCCTCTAGCGGTACGAACACCGGGGAGCTGTTTTTT
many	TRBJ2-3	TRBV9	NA	CASSVEGSSSTDTQYF	TGTGCCAGCAGCGTAGAAGGGTCTTCTAGCACAGATACGCAGTATTTT
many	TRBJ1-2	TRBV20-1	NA	CSGVGYTF	TGCAGCGGGGTTGGCTACACCTTC
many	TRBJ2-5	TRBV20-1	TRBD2	CSAKTSGRGETQYF	TGCAGTGCTAAGACTAGCGGGAGGGGAGAGACCCAGTACTTC
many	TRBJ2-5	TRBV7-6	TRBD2	CASRPPGGETQYF	TGTGCCAGCCGACCACCGGGGGGGGAGACCCAGTACTTC
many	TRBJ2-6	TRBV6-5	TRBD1	CASRRDSSGANVLTF	TGTGCCAGCAGGAGGGACAGCTCTGGGGCCAACGTCCTGACTTTC
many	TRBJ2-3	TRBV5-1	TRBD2	CASSLVSLGTSGRQLTDTQYF	TGCGCCAGCAGCTTGGTCTCTCTCGGGACTAGCGGGCGCCAACTCACAGATACGCAGTATTTT
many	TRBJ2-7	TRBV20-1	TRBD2	CSARELLAGDLDEQYF	TGCAGTGCTAGAGAATTACTAGCGGGAGATCTGGACGAGCAGTACTTC
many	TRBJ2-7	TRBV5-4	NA	CASSTDLQESEQYF	TGTGCCAGCAGCACCGACCTCCAGGAGAGCGAGCAGTACTTC
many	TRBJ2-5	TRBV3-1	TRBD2	CASSQDATSASQETQYF	TGTGCCAGCAGCCAAGATGCGACTAGCGCAAGCCAAGAGACCCAGTACTTC
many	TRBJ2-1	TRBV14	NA	CASSHGGAGRAYNEQFF	TGTGCCAGCAGCCATGGGGGTGCGGGGAGAGCCTACAATGAGCAGTTCTTC
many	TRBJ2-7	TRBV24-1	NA	CATAPGGAYEQYF	TGTGCCACCGCCCCCGGGGGTGCTTACGAGCAGTACTTC
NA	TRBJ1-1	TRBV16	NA	CASSQYSGITEAFF	TGTGCCAGCAGCCAATATTCAGGGATAACTGAAGCTTTCTTT
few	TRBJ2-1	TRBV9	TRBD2	CASSGLRGTSGRAGPYNEQFF	TGTGCCAGCAGCGGCCTCCGCGGGACTAGCGGGAGGGCCGGACCCTACAATGAGCAGTTCTTC
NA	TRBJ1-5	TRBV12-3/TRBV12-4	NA	CASSPTGYQPQHF	TGTGCCAGCAGCCCCACAGGGTATCAGCCCCAGCATTTT
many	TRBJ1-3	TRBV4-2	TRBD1	CASSLRDREGNTIYF	TGTGCCAGCAGCCTCCGGGACAGGGAGGGAAACACCATATATTTT
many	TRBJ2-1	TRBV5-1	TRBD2	CASSLGPSGQNNEQFF	TGCGCCAGCAGCTTGGGGCCTAGCGGGCAGAACAATGAGCAGTTCTTC
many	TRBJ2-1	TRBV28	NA	CASSSPGEQFF	TGTGCCAGCAGTTCTCCCGGTGAGCAGTTCTTC
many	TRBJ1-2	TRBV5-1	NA	CASRAGDYGYTF	TGCGCCAGCCGGGCAGGGGACTATGGCTACACCTTC
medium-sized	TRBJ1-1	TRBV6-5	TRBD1	CASSYTGQGAEAFF	TGTGCCAGCAGTTACACCGGACAGGGGGCTGAAGCTTTCTTT
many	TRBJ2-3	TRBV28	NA	CASSSLLDTQYF	TGTGCCAGCAGTTCACTACTAGATACGCAGTATTTT
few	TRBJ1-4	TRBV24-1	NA	CARQGRGTNEKLFF	TGTGCCCGTCAGGGGCGGGGGACTAATGAAAAACTGTTTTTT
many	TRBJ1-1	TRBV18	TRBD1	CASSPAGTVNTEAFF	TGTGCCAGCTCACCTGCCGGGACAGTGAACACTGAAGCTTTCTTT